Listed below are T cell receptor beta chains from one sample, sequenced in a study of T-cell memory formation after mild COVID-19. TCRdb re-derived calls from the 5' RACE reads in MiXCR, one entry per CDR3 protein. The data hold 150,000 to 200,000 distinct CDR3 sequences, with approximately 18% observed a single time. The sequencing sample was made of PBMCs or a T cell subset sorted from them (not recorded which). These receptors were obtained from a man between 18 and 35 years old who had mild COVID-19 (a few samples of this study predate the infection). Cell type and time point are not known. CDR3s include the opening cysteine and the closing phenylalanine or tryptophan. A D gene is named only where the DNA matches it firmly. Size is omitted from some rows. Given values are once, few, many or a class for expanded clones.

j_call	v_call	clone_size	d_call	cdr3_aa	cdr3_nt
TRBJ2-5	TRBV4-3	few	TRBD1	CASSQVPGQGGETQYF	TGCGCCAGCAGCCAAGTCCCCGGACAGGGCGGAGAGACCCAGTACTTC
TRBJ2-5	TRBV20-1	few	TRBD2	CSALAGGQETQYF	TGCAGTGCTCTCGCGGGGGGACAAGAGACCCAGTACTTC
TRBJ2-7	TRBV4-2	-	-	CASSQDSGTGVEQYF	TGTGCCAGCAGCCAAGATTCTGGAACCGGGGTCGAGCAGTACTTC
TRBJ2-1	TRBV28	-	-	CASSVISALGEQFF	TGTGCCAGCAGTGTGATTAGCGCCTTGGGTGAGCAGTTCTTC
TRBJ2-1	TRBV7-2	-	TRBD2	CASSFRTSGGPAYNEQFF	TGTGCCAGCAGCTTCCGGACTAGCGGGGGGCCGGCTTACAATGAGCAGTTCTTC
TRBJ2-7	TRBV7-8	-	TRBD2	CASSGRGGGTYEQYF	TGTGCCAGCAGCGGACGGGGCGGGGGAACCTACGAGCAGTACTTC
TRBJ1-6	TRBV7-6	-	-	CASSLKGGYDSPLHF	TGTGCCAGCAGCCTAAAGGGGGGCTACGATTCACCCCTCCACTTT
TRBJ2-5	TRBV11-2	few	TRBD2	CASSHPGGGASQETQYF	TGTGCCAGCAGCCACCCGGGCGGGGGGGCCTCCCAAGAGACCCAGTACTTC
TRBJ1-1	TRBV27	few	-	CASSLKGDFLGGAFF	TGTGCCAGCAGTTTAAAAGGGGACTTCTTGGGTGGAGCTTTCTTT
TRBJ2-1	TRBV5-1	-	-	CASSRGTESSNEQFF	TGCGCCAGCAGCCGGGGGACTGAAAGTAGCAATGAGCAGTTCTTC
TRBJ1-5	TRBV6-2/TRBV6-3	few	TRBD1	CASSDRVVQPQHF	TGTGCCAGCAGCGACAGGGTCGTTCAGCCCCAGCATTTT
TRBJ2-1	TRBV5-6	few	TRBD2	CASSLWSGVVYNEQFF	TGTGCCAGCAGTTTGTGGAGCGGGGTTGTCTACAATGAGCAGTTCTTC
TRBJ2-1	TRBV6-2/TRBV6-3	few	-	CASRAETVNEQFF	TGTGCCAGCAGGGCGGAGACGGTCAATGAGCAGTTCTTC
TRBJ2-1	TRBV10-3	many	-	CAISEFSPVSYNEQFF	TGTGCCATCAGTGAGTTCAGCCCAGTCTCCTACAATGAGCAGTTCTTC
TRBJ1-1	TRBV12-3/TRBV12-4	-	TRBD1	CASSSDRMNTEAFF	TGTGCCAGCAGTTCGGACAGGATGAACACTGAAGCTTTCTTT
TRBJ2-1	TRBV3-1	-	-	CASSQDHTSGEQFF	TGTGCCAGCAGCCAAGACCATACATCCGGTGAGCAGTTCTTC
TRBJ2-3	TRBV6-5	few	-	CASRTTGHTQYF	TGTGCCAGCAGAACTACAGGGCACACGCAGTATTTT
TRBJ2-2	TRBV27	-	TRBD1	CASGRDRGMSGELFF	TGTGCCAGCGGCCGGGACAGGGGGATGTCAGGGGAGCTGTTTTTT
TRBJ2-5	TRBV4-2	many	TRBD2	CASRMVSGRGAQETQYF	TGTGCCAGCCGCATGGTATCAGGGCGGGGGGCCCAAGAGACCCAGTACTTC
TRBJ2-7	TRBV5-1	-	-	CASSRDAGGFYEQYF	TGCGCCAGCAGCAGGGACGCGGGCGGTTTCTACGAGCAGTACTTC
TRBJ2-1	TRBV5-1	many	TRBD2	CASSFLAGDNEQFF	TGCGCCAGCAGCTTCCTAGCGGGGGACAATGAGCAGTTCTTC
TRBJ2-6	TRBV10-2	-	-	CASKMVSGANVLTF	TGCGCCAGCAAAATGGTCTCTGGGGCCAACGTCCTGACTTTC
TRBJ2-2	TRBV10-3	few	TRBD1	CAIRPGTGANTGELFF	TGTGCCATCAGGCCCGGGACAGGAGCGAACACCGGGGAGCTGTTTTTT
TRBJ2-1	TRBV7-2	-	TRBD2	CASSLVGGTSGAHNEQFF	TGTGCCAGCAGCTTAGTAGGAGGGACTAGCGGGGCCCACAATGAGCAGTTCTTC
TRBJ1-4	TRBV6-5	few	TRBD1	CASSQGGANEKLFF	TGTGCCAGCAGTCAGGGGGGGGCTAATGAAAAACTGTTTTTT
TRBJ2-3	TRBV2	-	TRBD2	CASSEGQRGGLGTDTQYF	TGTGCCAGCAGTGAAGGCCAGCGGGGGGGCCTCGGGACAGATACGCAGTATTTT
TRBJ2-2	TRBV5-1	-	TRBD1	CASSRGITGGPTGELFF	TGCGCCAGCAGCCGCGGGATTACAGGGGGCCCAACCGGGGAGCTGTTTTTT
TRBJ2-3	TRBV7-2	few	-	CASSLINTQYF	TGTGCCAGCAGCTTAATCAATACGCAGTATTTT
TRBJ1-2	TRBV18	-	-	CASSPPDRGYTF	TGTGCCAGCTCACCACCGGACCGAGGCTACACCTTC
TRBJ1-6	TRBV18	few	-	CASSPAAAPNSPLHF	TGTGCCAGCTCACCAGCGGCAGCCCCTAATTCACCCCTCCACTTT
TRBJ2-2	TRBV5-1	few	-	CASSLRQYSGELFF	TGCGCCAGCAGCTTAAGACAGTACAGCGGGGAGCTGTTTTTT
TRBJ2-2	TRBV5-1	few	-	CASRLGGQNTGELFF	TGCGCCAGCAGGCTCGGGGGGCAGAACACCGGGGAGCTGTTTTTT
TRBJ2-5	TRBV9	-	-	CASSVQGQETQYF	TGTGCCAGCAGCGTTCAGGGACAAGAGACCCAGTACTTC
TRBJ2-5	TRBV7-8	-	-	CASSLGGAASKETQYF	TGTGCCAGCAGCTTAGGGGGCGCCGCCAGCAAAGAGACCCAGTACTTC
TRBJ1-1	TRBV20-1	few	-	CSANKGGMNTEAFF	TGCAGTGCTAATAAGGGAGGAATGAACACTGAAGCTTTCTTT
TRBJ2-5	TRBV4-1	-	-	CASSQGLDGETQYF	TGCGCCAGCAGCCAAGGACTAGACGGTGAGACCCAGTACTTC
TRBJ2-5	TRBV5-1	many	TRBD1	CASSLGTGEETQYF	TGCGCCAGCAGCTTGGGGACAGGGGAAGAGACCCAGTACTTC